These T cell receptor beta chains were read from a single sample in a study of shared clonotypes between healthy human individuals. Libraries were prepared by immunoSEQ multiplex PCR; TCRdb keeps only in-frame clonotypes and omits some of them. The profile covers under 1,100,000 clones, with about 70% appearing a single time and around 1.4% taken by the ten largest. Sequences were obtained from memory CD4+ T cells sorted from blood. The receptors derive from a man between 18 and 35 years old in good health. Both conserved end residues are part of each CDR3. Each record gives: D gene, J gene, clone size, CDR3 length, V gene, CDR3 DNA, CDR3 protein. D genes are given only for firm matches. A row's size may be missing; if present it is once, few, many or a size class.

.,TRBJ1-2,.,14,TRBV18,TGTGCCAGCTCACCCACGGATCTCAACTATGGCTACACCTTC,CASSPTDLNYGYTF
.,TRBJ1-3,.,17,TRBV25-1,TGTGCCAGCAGTGGCCAAACCGGGTCCTACTCTGGAAACACCATATATTTT,CASSGQTGSYSGNTIYF
TRBD1,TRBJ2-7,.,16,TRBV25-1,TGTGCCAGCAGTGCTAGTACCGGGACAGGGGACTACGAGCAGTACTTC,CASSASTGTGDYEQYF
.,TRBJ2-1,.,14,TRBV5-5,TGTGCCAGCAGCTTGTTGTTTGGCAGGGCTGCGCAGTTCTTC,CASSLLFGRAAQFF
TRBD2,TRBJ2-7,.,15,TRBV6-6,TGTGCCAGCAGTTATGCTAGCGGACCCTCCTACGAGCAGTACTTC,CASSYASGPSYEQYF
.,TRBJ2-1,.,17,TRBV5-1,TGCGCCAGCAGCCTGAACATGGGCTTCACCTCCTACAATGAGCAGTTCTTC,CASSLNMGFTSYNEQFF
.,TRBJ1-5,few,15,TRBV7-2,TGTGCCAGCAGCTTAATGGCTGGGGGCGGTCAGCCCCAGCATTTT,CASSLMAGGGQPQHF
.,TRBJ2-3,.,15,TRBV9,TGTGCCAGCACCAGTAGGGGGGGCCCCACAGATACGCAGTATTTT,CASTSRGGPTDTQYF
TRBD1,TRBJ2-7,.,15,TRBV5-6,TGTGCCAGCAGTCTGGACAGGGGGCTTAACTACGAGCAGTACTTC,CASSLDRGLNYEQYF
.,TRBJ1-5,once,14,TRBV4-3,TGCGCCAGCAGCCAAGCAACAGCCAATCAGCCCCAGCATTTT,CASSQATANQPQHF
.,TRBJ2-7,.,17,TRBV28,TGTGCCAGCAGTCCCATCCAACACCAGGTCTCTAACTACGAGCAGTACTTC,CASSPIQHQVSNYEQYF
.,TRBJ1-1,few,14,TRBV6-5,TGTGCCAGCAGTAAACCAGGGTACGGCACTGAAGCTTTCTTT,CASSKPGYGTEAFF
TRBD2,TRBJ2-3,few,18,TRBV11-2,TGTGCCAGCAGCTTAGATCCGGGACTAGCGGGAGGAGTAGATACGCAGTATTTT,CASSLDPGLAGGVDTQYF
.,TRBJ1-6,.,15,TRBV7-2,TGTGCCAGCAGCCCCGGGGCAGGAGGGAATTCACCCCTCCACTTT,CASSPGAGGNSPLHF
TRBD1,TRBJ1-4,.,14,TRBV11-2,TGTGCCAGCAGCCCCAGGGGGCTGAGTGAAAAACTGTTTTTT,CASSPRGLSEKLFF
.,TRBJ2-5,.,16,TRBV18,TGTGCCAGCTCACCACCTAGCCTCGGGACCCAAGAGACCCAGTACTTC,CASSPPSLGTQETQYF
TRBD2,TRBJ2-2,many,19,TRBV19,TGTGCCAGTAGTGCCCTGGATACTAGCGGGGGGCTGATAACCGGGGAGCTGTTTTTT,CASSALDTSGGLITGELFF
.,TRBJ2-2,.,13,TRBV28,TGTGCCAGCAGCCCCCAACAGATAGGGGAGCTGTTTTTT,CASSPQQIGELFF
.,TRBJ1-5,.,13,TRBV9,TGTGCCAGCAGCGAGGGAGCCTCTCAGCCCCAGCATTTT,CASSEGASQPQHF
TRBD1,TRBJ1-4,few,14,TRBV6-6,TGTGCCAGCAGTCGCGACAGGGGGGTCGGAAAACTGTTTTTT,CASSRDRGVGKLFF
.,TRBJ2-1,.,14,TRBV5-1,TGCGCCAGCAGCTTGACCACTTCCCATAATGAGCAGTTCTTC,CASSLTTSHNEQFF
TRBD2,TRBJ2-1,.,15,TRBV7-2,TGTGCCAGCAGCGCCAGCGGGAAGAACTACAATGAGCAGTTCTTC,CASSASGKNYNEQFF
.,TRBJ2-1,.,15,TRBV5-1,TGCGCCAGCAGCTTTAGGACACAGTATGACAATGAGCAGTTCTTC,CASSFRTQYDNEQFF
.,TRBJ1-2,.,13,TRBV5-6,TGTGCCAGCACCCAACAGGTTCCGTATGGCTACACCTTC,CASTQQVPYGYTF
.,TRBJ2-1,.,15,TRBV7-3,TGTGCCAGCAGCTTAATGGGGAGCTCCTACAATGAGCAGTTCTTC,CASSLMGSSYNEQFF
.,TRBJ2-3,.,13,TRBV7-2,TGTGCCAGCAGCTTAGCGCGCACAGATACGCAGTATTTT,CASSLARTDTQYF
TRBD1,TRBJ1-3,.,15,TRBV12-5,TGTGCTAGTGGTTTCGGGACAGGGTTTGGAAACACCATATATTTT,CASGFGTGFGNTIYF
TRBD1,TRBJ1-2,.,14,TRBV7-2,TGTGCCAGCAGCCACCCGACAGGGATGTATGGCTACACCTTC,CASSHPTGMYGYTF
TRBD2,TRBJ2-1,.,14,TRBV30,TGTGCCTGGGGAGCTAGCGGGGGGGCAAGGGAGCAGTTCTTC,CAWGASGGAREQFF
.,TRBJ1-2,.,14,TRBV30,TGTGCCTGGAGTGCTGGGGGAGAAAACTATGGCTACACCTTC,CAWSAGGENYGYTF
.,TRBJ1-3,.,14,TRBV6-5,TGTGCCAGCAGATTGACAAAGTCTGGAAACACCATATATTTT,CASRLTKSGNTIYF
TRBD1,TRBJ1-2,once,16,TRBV5-8,TGTGCCAGCAGTCGCGGGTACCTGGGACAGGCCCATGGCTACACCTTC,CASSRGYLGQAHGYTF
.,TRBJ2-4,.,14,TRBV12-2,TGTGCAAGTCGCTTCAGGGATGCCAAAAACATTCAGTACTTC,CASRFRDAKNIQYF
.,TRBJ2-2,.,14,TRBV10-1,TGCGCCAGCAGTGAGTCGTTGGGTTCGGGGGAGCTGTTTTTT,CASSESLGSGELFF
.,TRBJ2-1,.,13,TRBV7-3,TGTGCCAGCAGCCCCCTCTTCGGTAATGAGCAGTTCTTC,CASSPLFGNEQFF
TRBD1,TRBJ2-2,.,16,TRBV19,TGTGCCAGTAGTCCCGTGGACAGGTTGAACACCGGGGAGCTGTTTTTT,CASSPVDRLNTGELFF
TRBD2,TRBJ2-5,.,15,TRBV7-2,TGTGCCAGCAGTCGAGCGGGGGGGCCGGAAGAGACCCAGTACTTC,CASSRAGGPEETQYF
TRBD2,TRBJ2-3,.,15,TRBV5-1,TGCGCCAGCACCATAGCGGGGAAAACCACAGATACGCAGTATTTT,CASTIAGKTTDTQYF
.,TRBJ1-2,.,13,TRBV30,TGTGCCTGGACCCGGGATGCGGACTATGGCTACACCTTC,CAWTRDADYGYTF
.,TRBJ2-3,once,14,TRBV28,TGTGCCAGCAGTTTGGACCGGAGCACAGATACGCAGTATTTT,CASSLDRSTDTQYF
.,TRBJ2-7,.,14,TRBV18,TGTGCCAGCTCACCAATCGGGAGTATCTACGAGCAGTACTTC,CASSPIGSIYEQYF
.,TRBJ2-5,few,11,TRBV20-1,TGCAGTGCCTCATCTGGGGAGACCCAGTACTTC,CSASSGETQYF
.,TRBJ2-7,.,15,TRBV9,TGTGCCAGCAGCGTAGGTGTTAAGATGGAGTCCGAGCAGTACTTC,CASSVGVKMESEQYF
.,TRBJ2-5,.,13,TRBV6-5,TGTGCCAGCAACCCACAGGGTAAAGAGACCCAGTACTTC,CASNPQGKETQYF
.,TRBJ2-7,.,13,TRBV27,TGTGCCAGCAAAAGGGCAGGGTACTACGAGCAGTACTTC,CASKRAGYYEQYF
.,TRBJ1-1,few,13,TRBV18,TGTGCCAGCTCACCACGCGAGGACGCTGAAGCTTTCTTT,CASSPREDAEAFF
.,TRBJ1-6,few,14,TRBV6-1,TGTGCCAGCAGTGAGGGACCCGTGAGTTCACCCCTCCACTTT,CASSEGPVSSPLHF
.,TRBJ1-1,.,13,TRBV6-5,TGTGCCAGCAGTCAGGGGAGGAACACTGAAGCTTTCTTT,CASSQGRNTEAFF
TRBD1,TRBJ2-7,.,15,TRBV6-1,TGTGCCAGCAGTTTTACCGGGACAGGGGTGTACGAGCAGTACTTC,CASSFTGTGVYEQYF
TRBD1,TRBJ1-6,.,16,TRBV4-2,TGTGCCAGCAGCCAAGACGGGGGCAGGGGGCGAGGAGAAATCCACTTT,CASSQDGGRGRGEIHF
.,TRBJ2-3,.,13,TRBV6-1,TGTGCCAGCAGTGTATCAGGGCCCGATACGCAGTATTTT,CASSVSGPDTQYF
TRBD1,TRBJ1-1,.,15,TRBV2,TGTGCCAGCAGCTTCGGACAGGGGACCGGCACTGAAGCTTTCTTT,CASSFGQGTGTEAFF
.,TRBJ2-2,.,17,TRBV27,TGTGCCAGCAGTAGCGGAGGCCGGCAGACTAAAACCGGGGAGCTGTTTTTT,CASSSGGRQTKTGELFF
.,TRBJ1-2,.,11,TRBV6-1,TGTGCCAGCTCGTGGAACTATGGCTACACCTTC,CASSWNYGYTF
.,TRBJ1-2,.,14,TRBV7-9,TGCGCCAGCAGCGTCCGGGACGGCTCCTATGGCTACACCTTC,CASSVRDGSYGYTF
.,TRBJ1-2,few,16,TRBV6-6,TGTGCCAGCAGTCCAAACCCCCGGGGCTCTGACTATGGCTACACCTTC,CASSPNPRGSDYGYTF
.,TRBJ1-1,.,15,TRBV7-6,TGTGCCAGCAGCTTAGCAGGGGGGGTGAGCACTGAAGCTTTCTTT,CASSLAGGVSTEAFF
TRBD2,TRBJ2-1,.,16,TRBV12-5,TGTGCTAGTGGTTTGGTACTTGCTAGCGGGCACAATGAGCAGTTCTTC,CASGLVLASGHNEQFF
.,TRBJ2-7,once,13,TRBV18,TGTGCCAGCTCACCAAATGGGTGGGGCGAGCAGTACTTC,CASSPNGWGEQYF
.,TRBJ2-3,.,14,TRBV2,TGTGCCAGCAGGAGCATCACAGGGACAGATACGCAGTATTTT,CASRSITGTDTQYF